This T cell receptor beta chain was recovered during a study of T cells in Graves' hyperthyroidism and ophthalmopathy. There are 13 residues in the CDR3. V lost 6 bases and J lost 1, with 13 bases in between. Looked up from germline, CDR1 is DFQATT and CDR2 is SNEGSKA (reference sequence). RNA transcripts provided the source from which TCR beta CDR3 regions were amplified. RT-PCR in the first round (using the HTBI primer set) targeted the TCR CDR3. TCRdb passed the multiplex PCR reads through MiXCR, listing each CDR3 protein once. The table has hundreds of thousands of distinct CDR3 sequences, over 35% seen once.

The receptor was isolated from a middle-aged woman with Graves' hyperthyroidism. The sample comprised blood. J is TRBJ2-7 and V is TRBV20-1; D gene ambiguous. The CDR3 DNA reads TGCAGTGCAAAGGCCCCTAAATCCTACGAGCAGTACTTC. This gives the protein CSAKAPKSYEQYF.